The 21 T cell receptor beta chains in this list originate from one sample, sequenced in a study of T cells after yellow fever vaccination. TCRdb reanalysed the 5' RACE reads using MiXCR and keeps one entry per CDR3 protein. The repertoire consists of more than 300,000 distinct CDR3 sequences, with about 10% occurring once and the leading ten covering 3% to 4%. The sequenced sample was CD4+ T cells sorted from PBMCs, obtained 45 days after the yellow fever booster vaccination. These receptors came from a man younger than 30 who received the YFV17D yellow fever vaccine.

This clonotype was seen ten or more times. The chain employs TRBV5-1 and TRBJ2-2; D remains ambiguous. This CDR3 has 16 amino acids. V was trimmed by 6 bases and J by 1 base, leaving 16 bases between them. Germline-derived CDR1 and CDR2 are SGHRS and YFSETQ. As DNA, the CDR3 is TGCGCCAGCAACCCTGGGAACAGTGGGAACACCGGGGAGCTGTTTTTT. This gives the protein CASNPGNSGNTGELFF.

The rearrangement links TRBV5-1 to TRBJ1-4, with D maybe TRBD1 (6 bases). The CDR3 covers 15 residues. Germline CDR1 reads SGHRS; CDR2 reads YFSETQ. Between the trimmed V and J ends, which lost 4 bases and 0 bases, there was a span of 10 bases. In DNA form, the CDR3 reads TGCGCCAGCAGCCGGACAGCCCCAACTAATGAAAAACTGTTTTTT. This sequence encodes CASSRTAPTNEKLFF.

The genes are TRBV10-3 and TRBJ2-1; perhaps TRBD2 as D (5 bases). This CDR3 spans 15 amino acids. V was shortened by 6 bases and J by 0 bases, with 12 bases between the two germline ends. Germline loops: CDR1 ENHRY, CDR2 SYGVKD. DNA of the CDR3: TGTGCCATCAGGGGGTCTAGCAGCTCCTACAATGAGCAGTTCTTC. Translation: CAIRGSSSSYNEQFF.

This clonotype was seen many times. The CDR3 loop is CASNYRGRTEAFF. In DNA, the CDR3 is TGTGCCAGCAACTACAGGGGAAGGACTGAAGCTTTCTTT. The V gene is TRBV28, the J gene TRBJ1-1; 7 bases line up with TRBD1. The CDR3 is 13 amino acids. V was clipped by 7 bases and J by 5 bases; unmatched bases: 7. The germline gives CDR1 MDHEN, CDR2 SYDVKM. Full variable domain (rest looked up from reference TRBV28 and TRBJ1-1): DVKVTQSSRYLVKRTGEKVFLECVQDMDHENMFWYRQDPGLGLRLIYFSYDVKMKEKGDIPEGYSVSREKKERFSLILESASTNQTSMYLCASNYRGRTEAFFGQGTRLTVV.

This chain connects TRBV6-5 to TRBJ1-1; no reliable D call. V lost 7 bases to trimming and J lost 4 bases, with 16 bases between them. The CDR3 contains 14 residues. The germline CDR1 and CDR2 sequences are MNHEY and SVGAGI. The CDR3: CASKSLGIGTEAFF. In DNA form, the CDR3 reads TGTGCCAGCAAGAGTTTGGGAATAGGCACTGAAGCTTTCTTT.

CDR3 amino acids: CASSSRQGGSNSPLHF. Written as DNA, the CDR3 is TGTGCCAGCAGCTCTCGACAGGGGGGGTCTAATTCACCCCTCCACTTT. The V gene is TRBV13, the J gene TRBJ1-6; 9 bases agree with TRBD1. V was pared by 4 bases and J by 6 bases, with 7 bases of the junction left unmatched. CDR1 and CDR2 (germline): PRHDT, FYEKMQ (reference sequence). The CDR3 spans 16 residues.

This clonotype was picked up many times. This chain uses TRBV5-6 with TRBJ1-5, with D hard to call. The CDR3 spans 14 residues. Germline CDR1 SGHDT, CDR2 YYEEEE. V lost 0 bases to trimming and J lost 0 bases, with 4 bases between them. This CDR3 reads CASSLDGSNQPQHF. As DNA, the CDR3 is TGTGCCAGCAGCTTGGACGGTAGCAATCAGCCCCAGCATTTT.

This clonotype was seen a few times. This chain uses TRBV20-1 with TRBJ2-7, with 8 bases lining up with TRBD1. The CDR3 is 12 residues long. Trimming cost V 5 bases and J 1 base; bases outside gene matches: 1. Germline-derived CDR1 and CDR2 are DFQATT and SNEGSKA (reference sequence). CDR3 sequence reads: CSAGQGSYEQYF. CDR3 nucleotides: TGCAGTGCTGGACAGGGTTCCTACGAGCAGTACTTC.

This clonotype was detected ten times or more. CDR3 residues: CASSTQGTDTQYF. The CDR3 DNA is TGTGCCAGCAGCACTCAGGGCACAGATACGCAGTATTTT. J is TRBJ2-3 and V is TRBV7-9; D uncertain. Trimming took 5 bases from V and 1 from J, leaving 7 bases between them. The CDR3 has 13 amino acids. CDR1 is SEHNR and CDR2 is FQNEAQ in the germline V gene (reference sequence). Complete variable domain (other parts from reference TRBV7-9 and TRBJ2-3): DTGVSQNPRHKITKRGQNVTFRCDPISEHNRLYWYRQTLGQGPEFLTYFQNEAQLEKSRLLSDRFSAERPKGSFSTLEIQRTEQGDSAMYLCASSTQGTDTQYFGPGTRLTVL.

The V call is TRBV4-2, the J call TRBJ1-3; 9 bases are shared with TRBD1. Germline values: CDR1 LGHNA, CDR2 YNFKEQ. V lost 0 bases and J lost 3; bases outside the gene matches: 6. There are 17 residues in the CDR3. The CDR3 spells CASSQDLRQGVGNTIYF. CDR3 in DNA: TGTGCCAGCAGCCAAGATCTGCGACAGGGGGTTGGAAACACCATATATTTT.

This clonotype occurred many times. This chain uses TRBV5-1 with TRBJ2-3; possibly TRBD1 or TRBD2 for D (5 bases each). Germline values: CDR1 SGHRS, CDR2 YFSETQ. The CDR3 contains 15 residues. V dropped 4 bases and J dropped 4 bases, with 16 bases sitting between them. The CDR3, as DNA: TGCGCCAGCAGCGACACTAGAGGGGTTGCAGATACGCAGTATTTT. Translation: CASSDTRGVADTQYF.

This clonotype was detected a few times. J is TRBJ2-1 and V is TRBV20-1; D ambiguous. The germline V gene encodes CDR1 DFQATT and CDR2 SNEGSKA (reference sequence). Trimming pared 5 bases from V and 8 bases from J, leaving 13 bases between. This CDR3 has 12 residues. The chain's CDR3 is CSAYKPFDEQFF. The CDR3 coding sequence is TGCAGTGCTTATAAACCCTTCGATGAGCAGTTCTTC.

This clonotype was observed many times. The V and J genes are TRBV4-3 and TRBJ2-7; perhaps TRBD1 as D (6 bases). V gave up 0 bases and J gave up 3 bases, with 12 bases separating them. This CDR3 region has 15 residues. Germline CDR1 is LGHNA and CDR2 is YSLEER. This CDR3 is CASSQDSRGDYEQYF. CDR3 in DNA: TGCGCCAGCAGCCAAGATTCCAGGGGAGACTACGAGCAGTACTTC.

This clonotype was seen a few times. The J gene is TRBJ2-7, the V gene TRBV20-1, with TRBD2 identical over 8 bases. Trimming cost V 5 bases and J 6 bases; bases outside gene matches: 15. The CDR3 spans 15 residues. Germline CDR1 reads DFQATT; CDR2 reads SNEGSKA (reference sequence). The CDR3 sequence is CSAPAPGGAKGEQYF. The DNA for the CDR3 is TGCAGTGCTCCCGCGCCGGGGGGGGCCAAAGGCGAGCAGTACTTC.

This clonotype was seen a few times. The chain combines TRBV11-2 with TRBJ2-5; 7 bases line up with TRBD2. J lost 1 base, V lost 0 bases, and 11 bases had no gene match. The CDR3 spans 18 residues. Germline CDR1 SGHAT, CDR2 FQNNGV. The CDR3 nucleotides are TGTGCCAGCAGCTTAGACCTCCCCGGGGGGAGGGGCCAAGAGACCCAGTACTTC. Encoded protein: CASSLDLPGGRGQETQYF.

The chain uses TRBV19 and TRBJ2-1, with 7 bases fitting TRBD2. V shed 8 bases and J 12 bases; nucleotides not matched to a gene: 13. From germline, CDR1 is LNHDA and CDR2 SQIVND (reference sequence). CDR3 length: 13 residues. CDR3 in DNA: TGTGCCAGTTCTCGGGGGGTCAAATTTTGGCAGTTCTTC. It specifies CASSRGVKFWQFF.

V and J are TRBV20-1 and TRBJ1-5, with D possibly TRBD1 on 5 matching bases. Germline V gene sequence: CDR1 DFQATT, CDR2 SNEGSKA (reference sequence). The CDR3 is 16 residues long. Trimming took 3 bases from V and 4 from J, leaving 19 bases between them. The CDR3 here is CSASMFGAVRNQPQHF. Here the CDR3 DNA reads TGCAGTGCTAGCATGTTTGGGGCGGTGAGGAATCAGCCCCAGCATTTT.

Ten or more counts support this clonotype. The chain employs TRBV4-3 and TRBJ2-5; no clear D gene. The CDR3 sequence is 13 residues long. Per germline, CDR1 LGHNA and CDR2 YSLEER. V lost 0 bases, J lost 6 bases, and 8 bases lay in between. CDR3 sequence (DNA): TGCGCCAGCAGCCAAGAGGTATTCCAGACCCAGTACTTC. Protein sequence: CASSQEVFQTQYF.

This clonotype was picked up a small number of times. The chain carries TRBV12-3 or TRBV12-4 and TRBJ1-2; unclear D gene. CDR3 length: 12 amino acids. Between the trimmed V and J ends, which lost 3 bases and 6 bases, there was a span of 8 bases. The DNA of the CDR3 is TGTGCCAGCAGTTTTCCCACGAATGGCTACACCTTC. Its protein is CASSFPTNGYTF.

This clonotype has ten or more counts. V and J are TRBV5-4 and TRBJ2-7; the match to TRBD1 covers 9 bases. V dropped 2 bases and J dropped 3; count of bases not matched to a gene: 6. Germline CDR1 reads SGHNT; CDR2 reads YYREEE (reference sequence). This CDR3 is built from 15 residues. The CDR3 spells CASSFGDRVFYEQYF. The CDR3 nucleotides read TGTGCCAGCAGCTTTGGGGACAGGGTTTTCTACGAGCAGTACTTC.

In this sample, this clonotype turned up a few times. The V call is TRBV20-1, the J call TRBJ2-5; 11 bases map to TRBD2. This CDR3 is 14 amino acids long. V lost 6 bases to trimming and J lost 9 bases; unmatched junction nucleotides: 12. The germline V gene encodes CDR1 DFQATT and CDR2 SNEGSKA (reference sequence). The chain's CDR3 is CSAALAGGAGSQYF. The CDR3 nucleotides are TGCAGTGCCGCCCTAGCGGGGGGTGCAGGGTCCCAGTACTTC.